This TCR beta chain was sequenced during a study of blood T cell repertoires in COVID-19. Study summary: The samples span acute and convalescent COVID-19 from the United States, Italy and Spain.

Germline V gene sequence: CDR1 LGHDT, CDR2 YNNKEL (reference sequence). CDR3 length equals 14 residues. The V end was cut by 6 bases, the J end by 1 base, with 9 bases between. Sequenced by immunoSEQ multiplex PCR; TCRdb stores in-frame clones only, minus some. The profile covers around 47,000 clones, with around 80% appearing a single time and 40% to 55% taken by the ten largest. The sequence was collected from a human donor in a cohort sampled during active COVID-19. The sequencing sample was made of peripheral blood. The chain has TRBV3-1 (or the pseudogene TRBV3-2) and TRBJ2-2, with D maybe TRBD2 (6 bases). The CDR3 DNA is TGTGCCAGCAGACGGGGGTGGAACACCGGGGAGCTGTTTTTT. Translation: CASRRGWNTGELFF.